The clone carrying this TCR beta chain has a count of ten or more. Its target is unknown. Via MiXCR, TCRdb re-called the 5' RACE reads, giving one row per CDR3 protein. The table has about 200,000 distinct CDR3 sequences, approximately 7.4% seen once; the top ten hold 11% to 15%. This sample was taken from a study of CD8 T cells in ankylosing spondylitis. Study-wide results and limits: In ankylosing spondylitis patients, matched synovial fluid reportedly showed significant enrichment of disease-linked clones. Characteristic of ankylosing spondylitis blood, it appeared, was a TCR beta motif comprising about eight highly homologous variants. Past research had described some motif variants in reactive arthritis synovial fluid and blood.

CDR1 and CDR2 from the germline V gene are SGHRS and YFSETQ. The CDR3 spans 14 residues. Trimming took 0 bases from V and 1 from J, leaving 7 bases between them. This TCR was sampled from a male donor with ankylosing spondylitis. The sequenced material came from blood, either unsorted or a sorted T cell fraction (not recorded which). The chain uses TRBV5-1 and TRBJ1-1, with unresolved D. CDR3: CASSLAGTNTEAFF. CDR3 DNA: TGCGCCAGCAGCTTGGCCGGTACGAACACTGAAGCTTTCTTT.